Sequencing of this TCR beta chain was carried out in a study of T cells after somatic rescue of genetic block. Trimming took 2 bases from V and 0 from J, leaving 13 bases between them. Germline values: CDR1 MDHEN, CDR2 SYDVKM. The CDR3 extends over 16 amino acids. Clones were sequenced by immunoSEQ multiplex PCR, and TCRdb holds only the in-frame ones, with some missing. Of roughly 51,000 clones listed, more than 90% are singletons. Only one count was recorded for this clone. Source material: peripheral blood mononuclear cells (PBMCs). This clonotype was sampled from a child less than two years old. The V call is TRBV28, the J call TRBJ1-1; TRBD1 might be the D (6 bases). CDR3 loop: CASSLRRGRMNTEAFF. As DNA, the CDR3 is TGTGCCAGCAGTTTACGGCGGGGGCGGATGAACACTGAAGCTTTCTTT.